These T cell receptor beta chains were read from a single sample in a study of cytomegalovirus exposure and HLA in healthy donors. Libraries were prepared by immunoSEQ multiplex PCR; TCRdb keeps only in-frame clonotypes and omits some of them. The sample holds 150,000 to 200,000 clones, around 80% seen once. The sample taken for sequencing was PBMCs. The receptors were gathered from a boy younger than 10 in good health and CMV-seronegative. The CDR3 runs from the conserved cysteine through the conserved F or W. A D gene is named only where the DNA matches it firmly. The size entry is marked missing in some rows and otherwise reads once, few, many or a size class.

V,size,J,D,CDR3,DNA
TRBV9,NA,TRBJ1-1,TRBD1,CASSAGQGAGNTEAFF,TGTGCCAGCAGCGCCGGACAGGGGGCTGGGAACACTGAAGCTTTCTTT
TRBV5-5,NA,TRBJ1-1,NA,CASSFSPTQATEAFF,TGTGCCAGCAGCTTCTCACCCACACAGGCCACTGAAGCTTTCTTT
TRBV30,NA,TRBJ2-7,NA,CAWQLDINYEQYF,TGTGCCTGGCAATTGGACATCAACTACGAGCAGTACTTC
TRBV27,few,TRBJ1-2,NA,CASREGGGGYTF,TGTGCCAGCAGGGAGGGCGGAGGGGGCTACACCTTC
TRBV5-4,NA,TRBJ1-2,NA,CASSSLFVDYTF,TGTGCCAGCAGCTCCCTTTTCGTAGACTACACCTTC
TRBV2,NA,TRBJ2-1,TRBD2,CASRSGIHSSYNEQFF,TGTGCCAGCAGGAGCGGGATACACAGCTCCTACAATGAGCAGTTCTTC
TRBV27,NA,TRBJ1-2,TRBD1,CASSIGTGNTYGYTF,TGTGCCAGCAGTATAGGGACAGGGAACACCTATGGCTACACCTTC
TRBV28,NA,TRBJ2-2,NA,CASTLSTGNTGELFF,TGTGCCAGCACTCTTTCGACAGGGAACACCGGGGAGCTGTTTTTT
TRBV5-6,NA,TRBJ2-2,TRBD2,CASSTGLSNTGELFF,TGTGCCAGCAGCACGGGACTATCGAACACCGGGGAGCTGTTTTTT
TRBV10-1,NA,TRBJ2-1,NA,CASSQTGRYNEQFF,TGCGCCAGCAGCCAAACAGGAAGGTACAATGAGCAGTTCTTC
TRBV19,NA,TRBJ2-2,TRBD2,CASSITSGGVLNTGELFF,TGTGCCAGTAGTATAACTAGCGGGGGGGTTCTCAACACCGGGGAGCTGTTTTTT
TRBV7-2,NA,TRBJ2-1,NA,CASRVVGARHNEQFF,TGTGCCAGCAGAGTAGTGGGGGCGCGTCACAATGAGCAGTTCTTC
TRBV29-1,NA,TRBJ2-7,NA,CSALGGYSYEQYF,TGCAGCGCCTTAGGGGGTTACTCCTACGAGCAGTACTTC
TRBV25-1,NA,TRBJ1-4,TRBD1,CASSAQGAGEKLFF,TGTGCCAGCAGCGCCCAGGGGGCTGGGGAAAAACTGTTTTTT
TRBV19,NA,TRBJ1-5,TRBD1,CASSPLGQGDQPQHF,TGTGCCAGTAGTCCGCTGGGACAGGGAGATCAGCCCCAGCATTTT
TRBV7-8,NA,TRBJ2-1,NA,CASSPYTSFEQFF,TGTGCCAGCAGCCCCTATACTAGTTTCGAGCAGTTCTTC
TRBV9,NA,TRBJ2-1,TRBD1,CASSSTLTGGHDEQFF,TGTGCCAGCAGCTCTACTTTGACAGGGGGTCATGATGAGCAGTTCTTC
TRBV15,NA,TRBJ2-7,TRBD2,CATRGGLAGGEQYF,TGTGCCACCAGAGGGGGACTAGCGGGAGGCGAGCAGTACTTC
TRBV5-6,NA,TRBJ2-7,NA,CASSLAIVYEQYF,TGTGCCAGCAGCTTGGCGATCGTCTACGAGCAGTACTTC
TRBV7-2,NA,TRBJ2-1,NA,CASSLDGGLAASYNEQFF,TGTGCCAGCAGCTTAGATGGGGGGCTAGCGGCCTCCTACAATGAGCAGTTCTTC
TRBV2,NA,TRBJ2-2,TRBD2,CASSETSGSTGELFF,TGTGCCAGCAGTGAGACTAGCGGGAGCACCGGGGAGCTGTTTTTT
TRBV4-1,NA,TRBJ1-2,NA,CASSQVADWGDNYGYTF,TGCGCCAGCAGCCAAGTCGCGGATTGGGGGGACAACTATGGCTACACCTTC